This T cell receptor (beta chain) was sequenced in a study of T-cell reconstitution after alpha-beta-depleted transplantation in children. This clonotype was seen at least ten times. The TCRbeta library was prepared with unique molecular identifiers. TCRdb called the PCR reads again in MiXCR, with one record for every CDR3 protein. The sample carries a few hundred thousand distinct CDR3 sequences, approximately 9.9% recorded once. The V segment lost 2 bases and the J segment 0 bases; nucleotides outside the gene matches: 5. The CDR3 loop spans 16 amino acids. Germline lookup yields CDR1 SGHRS and CDR2 YFSETQ.

The genes are TRBV5-1 and TRBJ2-7; 10 nucleotides match TRBD2. This sample comprised PBMCs from the stem cell graft donor, obtained from the stem cell graft. The origin of this receptor is a human donor who donated a stem cell graft to a child with SCID. CDR3 DNA: TGCGCCAGCAGCTTCGGACTAGCGGCGAGCTCCTACGAGCAGTACTTC. This translates into CASSFGLAASSYEQYF.